Here is one T cell receptor beta chain with its context. In germline, CDR1 is MDHEN, CDR2 SYDVKM. This CDR3 is 12 amino acids long. Trimming removed 6 bases at V and 5 bases at J, with 10 bases between. The data were obtained in a study of cytotoxic CD8 clonotypes in ibrutinib-treated CLL. Whole-study context: Once treatment had gone on for a median of 12 months, range 6 to 36, response samples were drawn. When averaged across all of the samples, the counts came to a few hundred thousand productive templates and about 100,000 productive rearrangements.

TCRdb keeps only in-frame clones here, not all; method: immunoSEQ multiplex PCR. This sample yields some 22,000 clones, of which about four fifths are seen a single time; around 8.1% belongs to the top ten. This TCR derives from a human donor with chronic lymphocytic leukemia. The specimen was PBMCs, collected before ibrutinib treatment. This chain connects TRBV28 to TRBJ1-2; no clear D gene. CDR3: CASRMGSYGYTF. As DNA, the CDR3 is TGTGCCAGCAGAATGGGATCTTATGGCTACACCTTC.